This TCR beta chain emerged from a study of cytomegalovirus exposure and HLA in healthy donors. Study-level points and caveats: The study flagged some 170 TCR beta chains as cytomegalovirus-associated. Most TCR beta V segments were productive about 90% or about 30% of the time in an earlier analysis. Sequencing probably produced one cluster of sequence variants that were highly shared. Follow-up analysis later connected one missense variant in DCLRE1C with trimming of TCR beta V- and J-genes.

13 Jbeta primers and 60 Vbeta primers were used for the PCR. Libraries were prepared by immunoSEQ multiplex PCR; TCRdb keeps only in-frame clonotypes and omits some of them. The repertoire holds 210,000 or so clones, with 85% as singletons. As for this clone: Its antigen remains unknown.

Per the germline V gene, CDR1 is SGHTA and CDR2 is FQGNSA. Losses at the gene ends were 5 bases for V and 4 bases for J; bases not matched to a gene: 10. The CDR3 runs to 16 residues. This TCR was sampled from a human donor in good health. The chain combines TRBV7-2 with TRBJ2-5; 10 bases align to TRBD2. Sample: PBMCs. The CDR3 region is CASSLNLAGVRETQYF. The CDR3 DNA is TGTGCCAGCAGCCTAAACCTAGCGGGAGTTCGAGAGACCCAGTACTTC.